One sample yielded the 11 T cell receptor beta chains listed below, sequenced in a study of cytomegalovirus exposure and HLA in healthy donors. PCR used 60 Vbeta primers and 13 Jbeta primers. Using immunoSEQ multiplex PCR, the repertoire was profiled, and TCRdb retains in-frame clones only, with some absent. In the table there are approximately 190,000 clones, 80% to 85% of which are singletons. Sequenced: PBMCs. Source of these receptors: a woman aged 18-29 years in good health and CMV-seronegative.

The J gene is TRBJ2-1, the V gene TRBV7-6, with 7 bases lining up with TRBD2. This CDR3 has 15 residues. Germline CDR1 SGHVS, CDR2 FNYEAQ. With 2 bases clipped from V and 7 bases from J, the junction kept 8 bases outside the gene matches. Written as DNA, the CDR3 is TGTGCCAGCAGCTTAAGTTGGGGGGAGGGGAATGAGCAGTTCTTC. Its translation: CASSLSWGEGNEQFF.

This clone appeared a few times. This sequence joins TRBV10-3 and TRBJ2-5; the match to TRBD2 covers 11 bases. The germline CDR1 and CDR2 sequences are ENHRY and SYGVKD. V was clipped by 6 bases and J by 5 bases; unmatched bases: 8. The CDR3 runs 15 residues. The CDR3 coding sequence is TGTGCCATCAGGGCTAGCGGGGGGCTAGGTGAGACCCAGTACTTC. Its protein product is CAIRASGGLGETQYF.

This chain joins TRBV5-6 and TRBJ1-3, with 7 bases identical to TRBD1. The V segment lost 4 bases and the J segment 0 bases; nucleotides outside the gene matches: 10. The CDR3 extends over 17 amino acids. CDR1 SGHDT and CDR2 YYEEEE come from the germline V gene. The CDR3 coding sequence is TGTGCCAGCAGCCTTATACAGGGGACAGTCTCTGGAAACACCATATATTTT. This sequence encodes CASSLIQGTVSGNTIYF.

CDR3: CSVDRDYNTEAFF. The CDR3 DNA sequence: TGCAGCGTTGACAGGGACTATAACACTGAAGCTTTCTTT. This chain links TRBV29-1 with TRBJ1-1, with a weak D call TRBD1 (5 bases). Per germline, CDR1 SQVTM and CDR2 ANQGSEA. CDR3 size: 13 residues. V lost 3 bases and J lost 2, with 10 bases in between.

In the case of this clone: The junction does not match germline at one end; this may be a read error. Other DNA sequences from this sample encode an identical CDR3 as well. The chain recombines TRBV7-7 with TRBJ2-7; D remains ambiguous. The germline gives CDR1 SSHAT, CDR2 FNYEAQ (reference sequence). CDR3 size: 15 residues. The CDR3 region is CASSPLAWSSYEQYF. CDR3 nucleotides: TGTGCTAGCAGCCCGCTGGCGTGGAGCTCCTACGAGCAGTACTTC.

The V gene is TRBV9, the J gene TRBJ2-3; TRBD2 matches at 12 bases. V trimming: 3 bases; J trimming: 2 bases; junction bases outside the gene matches: 4. The CDR3 has 16 amino acids. The germline V gene encodes CDR1 SGDLS and CDR2 YYNGEE. DNA of the CDR3: TGTGCCAGCAGCGGGGGACTAGCGGGCTACACAGATACGCAGTATTTT. Encoded protein: CASSGGLAGYTDTQYF.

Turning to this clone: The junction departs from germline at one end; a sequencing error may be responsible. The rearrangement links TRBV27 to TRBJ1-1; D unresolved. The CDR3 totals 14 residues. Germline CDR1 MNHEY, CDR2 SMNVEV (reference sequence). The DNA for the CDR3 is TGTGCCCGCAGTTCATGGACTCTGAACACTGAAGCTTTCTTT. This sequence encodes CARSSWTLNTEAFF.

This rearrangement joins TRBV7-3 to TRBJ1-1; tentatively, D is TRBD1 (5 bases). CDR1 is SGHTA, CDR2 FQGTGA, per germline. This CDR3 spans 13 amino acids. The V end was cut by 3 bases, the J end by 1 base, with 6 bases between. CDR3 nucleotides: TGTGCCAGCAGCTTTACAGGGAACACTGAAGCTTTCTTT. Translation: CASSFTGNTEAFF.

V is TRBV11-1 and J is TRBJ2-1; TRBD2 matches at 9 bases. CDR1 SGHAT and CDR2 FQDESV come from the germline V gene (reference sequence). Trimming cost V 0 bases and J 7 bases; bases outside gene matches: 4. The CDR3 runs 15 residues. Here the CDR3 reads CASSLASGRRNEQFF. The CDR3 DNA sequence: TGTGCCAGCAGCTTAGCTAGCGGGAGACGTAATGAGCAGTTCTTC.

The J gene is TRBJ2-1, the V gene TRBV23-1; D unclear. TRBV23-1 is annotated as an ORF whose role is uncertain. Between the trimmed V and J ends, which lost 4 bases and 5 bases, there was a span of 12 bases. CDR3 size: 14 residues. CDR3 sequence reads: CASSLCRVNNEQFF. CDR3 nucleotide sequence: TGCGCCAGCAGTCTGTGTCGGGTGAACAATGAGCAGTTCTTC.

This clone was counted between two and nine times. The chain has TRBV6-1 and TRBJ2-3; 9 bases map to TRBD1. CDR3 length equals 13 residues. The V segment lost 3 bases and the J segment 6 bases; nucleotides outside the gene matches: 1. Germline V gives CDR1 MNHNS, CDR2 SASEGT. The CDR3: CASSEDRGDTQYF. CDR3 DNA: TGTGCCAGCAGTGAGGACAGGGGTGATACGCAGTATTTT.